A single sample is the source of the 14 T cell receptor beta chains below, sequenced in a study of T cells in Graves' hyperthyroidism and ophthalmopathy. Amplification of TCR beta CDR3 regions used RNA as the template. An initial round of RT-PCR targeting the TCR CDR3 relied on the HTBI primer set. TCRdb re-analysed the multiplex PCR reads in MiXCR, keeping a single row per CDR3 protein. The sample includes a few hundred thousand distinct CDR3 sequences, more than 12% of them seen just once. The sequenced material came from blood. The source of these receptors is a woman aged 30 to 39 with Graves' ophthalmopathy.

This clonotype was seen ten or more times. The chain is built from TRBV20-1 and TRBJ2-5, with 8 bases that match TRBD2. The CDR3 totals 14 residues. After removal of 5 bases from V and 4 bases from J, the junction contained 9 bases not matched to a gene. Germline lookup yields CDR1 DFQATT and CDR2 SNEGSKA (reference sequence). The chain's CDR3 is CSAYPSGGGETQYF. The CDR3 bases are TGCAGTGCTTATCCCAGCGGGGGAGGAGAGACCCAGTACTTC.

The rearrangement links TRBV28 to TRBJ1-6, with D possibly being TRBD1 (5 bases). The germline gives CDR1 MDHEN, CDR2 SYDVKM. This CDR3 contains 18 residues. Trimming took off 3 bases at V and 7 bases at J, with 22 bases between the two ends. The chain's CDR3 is CASSFARWLRGGNSPLHF. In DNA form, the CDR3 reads TGTGCCAGCAGTTTCGCTCGGTGGCTAAGGGGCGGCAATTCACCCCTCCACTTT.

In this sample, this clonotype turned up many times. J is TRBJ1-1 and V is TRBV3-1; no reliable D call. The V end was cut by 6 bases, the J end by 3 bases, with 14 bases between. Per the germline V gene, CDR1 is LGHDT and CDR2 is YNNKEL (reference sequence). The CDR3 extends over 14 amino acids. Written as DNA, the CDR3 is TGTGCCAGCAGGCCTAGGACCCCGGACACTGAAGCTTTCTTT. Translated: CASRPRTPDTEAFF.

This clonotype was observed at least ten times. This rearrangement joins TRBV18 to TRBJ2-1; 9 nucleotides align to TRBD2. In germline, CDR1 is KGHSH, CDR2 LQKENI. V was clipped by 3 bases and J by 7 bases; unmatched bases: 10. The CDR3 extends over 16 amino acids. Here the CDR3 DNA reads TGTGCCAGCTCACCGGCTTATAGGAGCGGGGGGAATGAGCAGTTCTTC. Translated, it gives CASSPAYRSGGNEQFF. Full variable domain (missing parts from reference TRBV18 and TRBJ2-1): NAGVMQNPRHLVRRRGQEARLRCSPMKGHSHVYWYRQLPEEGLKFMVYLQKENIIDESGMPKERFSAEFPKEGPSILRIQQVVRGDSAAYFCASSPAYRSGGNEQFFGPGTRLTVL.

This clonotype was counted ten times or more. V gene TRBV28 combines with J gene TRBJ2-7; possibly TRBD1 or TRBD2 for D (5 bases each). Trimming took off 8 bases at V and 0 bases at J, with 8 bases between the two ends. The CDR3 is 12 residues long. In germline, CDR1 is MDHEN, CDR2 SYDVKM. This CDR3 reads CASEGSSYEQYF. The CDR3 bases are TGTGCCAGCGAGGGGAGCTCCTACGAGCAGTACTTC. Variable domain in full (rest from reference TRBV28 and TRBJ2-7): DVKVTQSSRYLVKRTGEKVFLECVQDMDHENMFWYRQDPGLGLRLIYFSYDVKMKEKGDIPEGYSVSREKKERFSLILESASTNQTSMYLCASEGSSYEQYFGPGTRLTVT.

The DNA for the CDR3 is TGTGCCAGCAGTCAGGACAGGGTCTTCGGTAGACTGTTTTTT. Residues: CASSQDRVFGRLFF. V usage is TRBV6-2 or TRBV6-3 and J usage is TRBJ1-4; 8 positions match TRBD1. V dropped 5 bases and J dropped 13; count of bases not matched to a gene: 12. Germline V gives CDR1 MNHEY, CDR2 SVGEGT. The length of the CDR3 is 14 residues.

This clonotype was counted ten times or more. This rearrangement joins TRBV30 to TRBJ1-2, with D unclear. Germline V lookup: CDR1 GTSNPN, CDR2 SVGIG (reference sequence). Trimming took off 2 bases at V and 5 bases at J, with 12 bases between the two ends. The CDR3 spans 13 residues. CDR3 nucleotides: TGTGCCTGGAGTTCCGGGAAGGAATATGGCTACACCTTC. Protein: CAWSSGKEYGYTF.

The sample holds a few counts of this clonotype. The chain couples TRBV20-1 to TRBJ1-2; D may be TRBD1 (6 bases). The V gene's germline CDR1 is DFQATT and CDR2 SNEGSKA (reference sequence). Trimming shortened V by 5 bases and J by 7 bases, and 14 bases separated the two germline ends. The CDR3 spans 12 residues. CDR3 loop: CSAPAGGSGYTF. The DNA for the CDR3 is TGCAGTGCTCCTGCCGGGGGCTCTGGCTACACCTTC.

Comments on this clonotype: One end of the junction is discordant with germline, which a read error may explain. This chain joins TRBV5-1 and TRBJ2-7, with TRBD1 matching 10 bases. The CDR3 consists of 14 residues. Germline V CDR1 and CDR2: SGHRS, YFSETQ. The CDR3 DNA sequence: TGCGCCGGCAGCTGGGACAGGGGATCCTACGAGCAGTACTTC. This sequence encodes CAGSWDRGSYEQYF.

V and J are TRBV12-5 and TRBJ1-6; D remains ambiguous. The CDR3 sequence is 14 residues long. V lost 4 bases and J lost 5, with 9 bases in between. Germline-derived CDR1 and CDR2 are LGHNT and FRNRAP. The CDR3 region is CASGSGIHNSPLHF. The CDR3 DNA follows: TGTGCTAGTGGTTCCGGGATTCATAATTCACCCCTCCACTTT.

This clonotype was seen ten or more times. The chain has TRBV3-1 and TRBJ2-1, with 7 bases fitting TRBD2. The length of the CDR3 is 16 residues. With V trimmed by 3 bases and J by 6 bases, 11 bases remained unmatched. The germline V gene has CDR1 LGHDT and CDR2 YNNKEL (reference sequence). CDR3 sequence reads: CASSHVASGKFNEQFF. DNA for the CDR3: TGTGCCAGCAGCCATGTAGCTAGCGGAAAATTCAATGAGCAGTTCTTC.

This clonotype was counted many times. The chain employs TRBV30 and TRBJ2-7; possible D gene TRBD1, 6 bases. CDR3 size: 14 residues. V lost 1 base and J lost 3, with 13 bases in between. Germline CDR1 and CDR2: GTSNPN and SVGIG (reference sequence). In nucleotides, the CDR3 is TGTGCCTGGAGTGAAACAGGGTTAGGCTACGAGCAGTACTTC. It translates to CAWSETGLGYEQYF.

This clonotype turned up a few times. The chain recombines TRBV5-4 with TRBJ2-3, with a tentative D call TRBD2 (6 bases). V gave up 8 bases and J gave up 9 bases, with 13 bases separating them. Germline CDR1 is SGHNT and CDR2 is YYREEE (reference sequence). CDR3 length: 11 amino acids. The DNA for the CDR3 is TGTGCCAGTCCGGCGGGGCCGACGCAGTATTTT. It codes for CASPAGPTQYF.

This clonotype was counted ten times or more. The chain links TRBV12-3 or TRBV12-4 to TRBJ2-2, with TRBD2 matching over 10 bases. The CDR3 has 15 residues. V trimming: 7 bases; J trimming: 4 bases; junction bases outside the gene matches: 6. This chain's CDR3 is CASTMSGGGTGELFF. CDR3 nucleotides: TGTGCCAGCACCATGAGCGGGGGGGGCACCGGGGAGCTGTTTTTT.